The clone carrying this T cell receptor beta chain was seen a handful of times. The antigen is unknown. Scientists amplified the TCR beta CDR3 regions from RNA transcripts. RT-PCR with HTBI primers came first, then second-round multiplex PCR. TCRdb recomputed calls from the multiplex PCR reads with MiXCR, one row per CDR3 protein. The sample yields hundreds of thousands of distinct CDR3 sequences, under 25% seen once. Thyroid ultrasound, orbital computed tomography, TRAb, serum thyroxine and clinical symptoms formed the basis of diagnosis. This entry is derived from a study of Graves' ophthalmopathy and Graves' hyperthyroidism. The overall study: Peripheral blood was obtained at first diagnosis, ahead of any treatment.

Study-wide results and caveats: Cross-validated, the 13-signature model showed 87.88%/81.08% sensitivity/specificity, and 80%/75% in the test set. The majority of expanded thyroid clonotypes above 0.001 frequency also occurred in blood.

The sample comprised peripheral blood. The sequence derives from a woman aged 18-29 years with stable Graves' hyperthyroidism.

CDR3 DNA: TGTGCCAGCAGTACAAGCGGGGCAGAGACCCAGTACTTC. It yields the protein CASSTSGAETQYF. V gene TRBV27 combines with J gene TRBJ2-5; the match to TRBD2 covers 7 bases. The CDR3 length is 13 residues. Trimming cost V 5 bases and J 4 bases; bases outside gene matches: 4. Per germline, CDR1 MNHEY and CDR2 SMNVEV (reference sequence).